This TCR beta chain is from a study of T cells expressing NK-cell markers. In the study overall: Obtained from sorted CD3+CD56+NKG2C+, CD3+CD56+NKG2C- and CD3+CD56-NKG2C+ T cells were the TCR beta repertoires.

Study-level findings and limits: No clear determination of HCMV specificity was made for expanded NKG2C+ T cell clones.

To note about this clonotype: The target antigen is unknown.

TCRdb reanalyzed the 5' RACE reads and collapses them to one entry per CDR3 protein, without DNA. Here the sample table reports 150,000 or so distinct CDR3 sequences. Sequencing was performed on blood T cells: a sorted CD56 or NKG2C T cell subset, CD4+ or CD8+ T cells, or bulk PBMC T cells (not recorded which). The sequence was obtained from a woman aged 45-60 years in good health.

The CDR3 region is CASSFHSGRSYEQYF. The rearrangement joins TRBV7-9 to TRBJ2-7; TCRdb outputs TRBD2, but without DNA this stays unchecked. This CDR3 contains 15 residues. Looked up from germline, CDR1 is SEHNR and CDR2 is FQNEAQ (reference sequence).